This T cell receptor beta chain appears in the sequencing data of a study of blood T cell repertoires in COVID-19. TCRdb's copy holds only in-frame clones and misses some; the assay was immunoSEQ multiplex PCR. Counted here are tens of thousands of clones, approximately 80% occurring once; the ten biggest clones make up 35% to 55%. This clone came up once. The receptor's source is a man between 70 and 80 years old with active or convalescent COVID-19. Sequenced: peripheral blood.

In nucleotides, the CDR3 is TGCGCCAGCAGCCAAGATCGGGGGGCGCGATATGGCTACACCTTC. This gives the protein CASSQDRGARYGYTF. The chain employs TRBV4-3 and TRBJ1-2; a weak D match, TRBD1 (6 bases). This CDR3 is 15 amino acids long. V lost 0 bases and J lost 5, with 13 bases in between. Germline-derived CDR1 and CDR2 are LGHNA and YSLEER.